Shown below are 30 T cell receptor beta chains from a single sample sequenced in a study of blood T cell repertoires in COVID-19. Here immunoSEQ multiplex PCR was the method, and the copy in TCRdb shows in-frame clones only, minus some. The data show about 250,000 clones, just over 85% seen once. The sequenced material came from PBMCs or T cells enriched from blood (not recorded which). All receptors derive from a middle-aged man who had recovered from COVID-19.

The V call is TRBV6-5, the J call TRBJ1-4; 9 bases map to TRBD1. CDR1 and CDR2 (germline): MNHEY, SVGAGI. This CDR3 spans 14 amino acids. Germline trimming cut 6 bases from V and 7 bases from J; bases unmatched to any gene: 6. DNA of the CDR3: TGTGCCAGCAGACCAACAGGGGGCGGTGAAAAACTGTTTTTT. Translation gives CASRPTGGGEKLFF.

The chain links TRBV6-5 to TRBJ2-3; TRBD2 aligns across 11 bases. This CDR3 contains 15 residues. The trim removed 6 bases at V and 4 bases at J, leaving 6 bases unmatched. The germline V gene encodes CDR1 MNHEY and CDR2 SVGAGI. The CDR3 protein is CASSFRSGRADTQYF. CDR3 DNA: TGTGCCAGCAGCTTCCGTAGCGGGAGGGCAGATACGCAGTATTTT.

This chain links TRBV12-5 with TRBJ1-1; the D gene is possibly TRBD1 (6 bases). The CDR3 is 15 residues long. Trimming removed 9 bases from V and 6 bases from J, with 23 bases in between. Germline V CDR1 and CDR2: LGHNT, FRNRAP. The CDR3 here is CASLPPGGQGAEAFF. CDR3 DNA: TGTGCTAGCCTACCCCCGGGGGGCCAGGGTGCTGAAGCTTTCTTT.

CDR3 loop: CASRGGGQPQHF. In DNA, the CDR3 is TGTGCCAGCAGGGGGGGAGGGCAGCCCCAGCATTTT. The chain has TRBV27 and TRBJ1-5; D perhaps matches TRBD1 (5 bases). Trimming took off 6 bases at V and 7 bases at J, with 10 bases between the two ends. Looked up from germline, CDR1 is MNHEY and CDR2 is SMNVEV (reference sequence). This CDR3 comprises 12 residues.

The CDR3 DNA reads TGCGCCAGCAGCTTGGCCCGGCAGGGGACTTCACCCCTCCACTTT. Translation: CASSLARQGTSPLHF. The J gene is TRBJ1-6, the V gene TRBV5-1, with D possibly being TRBD1 (6 bases). This CDR3 contains 15 residues. Germline loops: CDR1 SGHRS, CDR2 YFSETQ. V gave up 0 bases and J gave up 9 bases, with 13 bases separating them.

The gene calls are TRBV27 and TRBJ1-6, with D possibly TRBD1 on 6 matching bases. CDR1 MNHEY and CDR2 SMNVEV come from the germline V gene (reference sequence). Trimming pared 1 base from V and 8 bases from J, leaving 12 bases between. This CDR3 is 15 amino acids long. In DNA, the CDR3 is TGTGCCAGCAGTTTATTGGGCAGGGGTTATTCACCCCTCCACTTT. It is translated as CASSLLGRGYSPLHF.

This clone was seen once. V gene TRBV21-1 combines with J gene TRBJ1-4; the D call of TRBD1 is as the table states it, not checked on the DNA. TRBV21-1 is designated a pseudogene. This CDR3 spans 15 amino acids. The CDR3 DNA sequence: TGTGCCAGCAGCAAAAACCAACAGTGTAATGAAAAACTGTTTTTT. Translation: CASSKNQQCNEKLFF.

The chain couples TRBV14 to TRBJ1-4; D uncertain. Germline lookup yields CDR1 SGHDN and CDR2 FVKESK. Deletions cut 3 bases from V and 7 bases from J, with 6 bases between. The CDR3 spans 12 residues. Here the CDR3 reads CASSHTSEKLFF. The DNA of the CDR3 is TGTGCCAGCAGCCATACGAGTGAAAAACTGTTTTTT. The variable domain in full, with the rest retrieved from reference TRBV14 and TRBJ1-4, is EAGVTQFPSHSVIEKGQTVTLRCDPISGHDNLYWYRRVMGKEIKFLLHFVKESKQDESGMPNNRFLAERTGGTYSTLKVQPAELEDSGVYFCASSHTSEKLFFGSGTQLSVL.

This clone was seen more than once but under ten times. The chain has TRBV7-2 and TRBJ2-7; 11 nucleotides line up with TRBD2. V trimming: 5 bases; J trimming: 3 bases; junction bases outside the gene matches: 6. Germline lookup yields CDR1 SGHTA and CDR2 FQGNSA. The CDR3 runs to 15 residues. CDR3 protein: CASSPAGTSGYEQYF. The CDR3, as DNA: TGTGCCAGCAGCCCCGCTGGGACTAGCGGCTACGAGCAGTACTTC. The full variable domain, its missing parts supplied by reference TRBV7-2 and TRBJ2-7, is GAGVSQSPSNKVTEKGKDVELRCDPISGHTALYWYRQSLGQGLEFLIYFQGNSAPDKSGLPSDRFSAERTGGSVSTLTIQRTQQEDSAVYLCASSPAGTSGYEQYFGPGTRLTVT.

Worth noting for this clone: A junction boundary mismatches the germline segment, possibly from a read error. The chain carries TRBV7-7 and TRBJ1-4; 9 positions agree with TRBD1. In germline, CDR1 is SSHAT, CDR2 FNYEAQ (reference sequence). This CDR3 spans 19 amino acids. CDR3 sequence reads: CASSLGGTGGRPTNEKLFF. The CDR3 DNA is TGTGCTAGCAGCTTAGGGGGAACAGGGGGCCGCCCAACTAATGAAAAACTGTTTTTT.

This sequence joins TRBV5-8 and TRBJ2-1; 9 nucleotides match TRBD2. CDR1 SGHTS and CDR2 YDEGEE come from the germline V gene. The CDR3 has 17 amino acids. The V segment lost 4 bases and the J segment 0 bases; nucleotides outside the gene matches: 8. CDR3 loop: CASSTTGTSPSYNEQFF. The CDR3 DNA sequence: TGTGCCAGCAGCACAACCGGGACTAGCCCCTCCTACAATGAGCAGTTCTTC.

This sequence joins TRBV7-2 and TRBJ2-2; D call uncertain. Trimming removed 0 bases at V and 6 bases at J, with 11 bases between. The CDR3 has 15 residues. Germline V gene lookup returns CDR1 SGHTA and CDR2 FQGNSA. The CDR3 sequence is CASSLAPVRAGELFF. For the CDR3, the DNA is TGTGCCAGCAGCTTAGCGCCTGTCCGGGCCGGGGAGCTGTTTTTT.

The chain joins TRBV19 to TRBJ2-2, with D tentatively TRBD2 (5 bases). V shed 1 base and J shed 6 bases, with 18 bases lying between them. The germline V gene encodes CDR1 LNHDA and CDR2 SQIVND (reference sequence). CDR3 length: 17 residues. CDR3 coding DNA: TGTGCCAGTAGTATAGGTTGGAGCCCGGGATTATCCGGGGAGCTGTTTTTT. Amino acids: CASSIGWSPGLSGELFF.

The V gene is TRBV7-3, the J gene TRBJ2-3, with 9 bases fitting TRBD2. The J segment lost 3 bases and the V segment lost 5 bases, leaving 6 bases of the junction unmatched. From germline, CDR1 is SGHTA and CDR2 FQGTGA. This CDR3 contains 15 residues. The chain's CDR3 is CASSRGGAGTDTQYF. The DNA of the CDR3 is TGTGCCAGCAGCCGCGGGGGGGCCGGAACAGATACGCAGTATTTT.

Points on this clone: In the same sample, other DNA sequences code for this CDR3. CDR3 loop: CAWSVQGAGELFF. CDR3 nucleotide sequence: TGTGCCTGGAGTGTTCAGGGGGCCGGGGAGCTGTTTTTT. The chain has TRBV30 and TRBJ2-2; 7 bases are a match to TRBD1. Trimming cost V 0 bases and J 6 bases; bases outside gene matches: 1. Per the germline V gene, CDR1 is GTSNPN and CDR2 is SVGIG (reference sequence). The length of the CDR3 is 13 residues.

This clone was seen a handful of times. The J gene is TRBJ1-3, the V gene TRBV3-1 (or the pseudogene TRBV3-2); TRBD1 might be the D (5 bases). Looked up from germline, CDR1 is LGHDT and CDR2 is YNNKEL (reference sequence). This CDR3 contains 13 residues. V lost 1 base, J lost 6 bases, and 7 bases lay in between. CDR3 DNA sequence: TGTGCCAGCAGCCAAGGACAGTCAAACACCATATATTTT. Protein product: CASSQGQSNTIYF.

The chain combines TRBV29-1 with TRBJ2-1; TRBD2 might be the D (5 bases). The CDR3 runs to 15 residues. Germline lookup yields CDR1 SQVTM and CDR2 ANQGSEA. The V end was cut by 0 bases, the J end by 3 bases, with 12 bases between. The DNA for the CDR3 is TGCAGCGTTGAAGATCTTGCGGGTAACTACAATGAGCAGTTCTTC. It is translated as CSVEDLAGNYNEQFF.

The CDR3 protein is CASRTTDSLPGGYTF. CDR3 coding DNA: TGTGCCAGTAGAACCACGGACAGCCTGCCGGGGGGCTACACCTTC. The chain uses TRBV19 and TRBJ1-2, with TRBD1 as a possible D gene (6 bases). CDR3 length: 15 amino acids. The germline gives CDR1 LNHDA, CDR2 SQIVND (reference sequence). Trimming removed 6 bases from V and 8 bases from J, with 22 bases in between.

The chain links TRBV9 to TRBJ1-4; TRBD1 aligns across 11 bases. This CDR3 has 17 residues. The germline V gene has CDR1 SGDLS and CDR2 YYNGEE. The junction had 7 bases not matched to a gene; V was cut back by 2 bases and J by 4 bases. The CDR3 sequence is CASSVSGTGGVNEKLFF. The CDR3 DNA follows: TGTGCCAGCAGCGTTTCCGGGACAGGGGGGGTTAATGAAAAACTGTTTTTT.

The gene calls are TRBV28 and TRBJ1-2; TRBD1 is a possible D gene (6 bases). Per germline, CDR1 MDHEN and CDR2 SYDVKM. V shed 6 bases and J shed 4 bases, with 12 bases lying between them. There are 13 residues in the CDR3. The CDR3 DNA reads TGTGCCAGCAGCCAGGACAGCGGCTATGGCTACACCTTC. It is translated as CASSQDSGYGYTF.

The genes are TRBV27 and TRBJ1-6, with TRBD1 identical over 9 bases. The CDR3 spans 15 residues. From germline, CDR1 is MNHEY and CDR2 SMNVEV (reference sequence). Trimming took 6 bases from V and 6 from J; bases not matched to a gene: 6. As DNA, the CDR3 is TGTGCCAGCAGCCAAAAGGGACAGGGTAATTCACCCCTCCACTTT. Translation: CASSQKGQGNSPLHF.

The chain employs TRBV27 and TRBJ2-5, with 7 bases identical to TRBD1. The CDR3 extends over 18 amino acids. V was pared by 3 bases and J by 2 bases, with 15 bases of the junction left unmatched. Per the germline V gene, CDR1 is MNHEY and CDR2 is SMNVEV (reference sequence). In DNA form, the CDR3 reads TGTGCCAGCAGTTTCTCAGGGGGTCCCGTAAGGTCACAAGAGACCCAGTACTTC. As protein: CASSFSGGPVRSQETQYF.

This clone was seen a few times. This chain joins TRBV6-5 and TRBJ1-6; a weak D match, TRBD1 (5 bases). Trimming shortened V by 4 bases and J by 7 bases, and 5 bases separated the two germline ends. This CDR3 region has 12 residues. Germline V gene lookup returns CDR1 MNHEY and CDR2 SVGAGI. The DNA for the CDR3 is TGTGCCAGCAGTTCAGGGAATTCACCCCTCCACTTT. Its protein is CASSSGNSPLHF.

DNA of the CDR3: TGCGCCAGCAGTGTACGGACTGAAGCTTTCTTT. Its translation is CASSVRTEAFF. This rearrangement joins TRBV10-1 to TRBJ1-1; D is ambiguous. Per germline, CDR1 WNHNN and CDR2 SYGVQD (reference sequence). The CDR3 spans 11 residues. Trimming stripped 4 bases from V and 5 bases from J, with 5 bases between.

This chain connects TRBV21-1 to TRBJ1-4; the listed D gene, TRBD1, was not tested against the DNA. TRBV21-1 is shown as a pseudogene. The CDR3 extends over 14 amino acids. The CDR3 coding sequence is TGTGCCAGCAGCAAAGCGCAGACTAATGAAAAACTGTTTTTT. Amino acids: CASSKAQTNEKLFF.

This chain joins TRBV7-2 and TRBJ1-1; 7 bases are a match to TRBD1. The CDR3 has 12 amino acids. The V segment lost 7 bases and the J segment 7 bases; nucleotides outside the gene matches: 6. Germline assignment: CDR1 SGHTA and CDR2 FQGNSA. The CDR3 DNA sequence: TGTGCCAGCACGCCCCAGGGGGTTGAAGCTTTCTTT. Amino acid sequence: CASTPQGVEAFF.

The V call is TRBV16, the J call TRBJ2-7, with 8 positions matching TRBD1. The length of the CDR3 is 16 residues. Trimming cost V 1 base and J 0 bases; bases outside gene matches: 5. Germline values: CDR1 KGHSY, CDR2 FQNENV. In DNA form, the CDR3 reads TGTGCCAGCAGCCAATGGCAGGGGGCAACCTCCTACGAGCAGTACTTC. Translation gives CASSQWQGATSYEQYF.

The CDR3 spells CASSPGQGETGELFF. CDR3 nucleotides: TGTGCCAGCAGTCCGGGACAGGGGGAAACCGGGGAGCTGTTTTTT. The chain couples TRBV6-4 to TRBJ2-2; TRBD1 agrees at 11 bases. Germline CDR1 and CDR2: MRHNA and SNTAGT. The CDR3 contains 15 residues. V gave up 5 bases and J gave up 5 bases; unmatched junction bases: 4.

CDR3 sequence: CASSWGQGNGYTF. In DNA, the CDR3 is TGTGCCAGCAGCTGGGGACAGGGGAACGGCTACACCTTC. This chain connects TRBV7-2 to TRBJ1-2; TRBD1 aligns across 10 bases. The V gene's germline CDR1 is SGHTA and CDR2 FQGNSA. The V gene end was trimmed by 4 bases and the J gene end by 8 bases; junction bases not matched to a gene: 4. This CDR3 is built from 13 residues.

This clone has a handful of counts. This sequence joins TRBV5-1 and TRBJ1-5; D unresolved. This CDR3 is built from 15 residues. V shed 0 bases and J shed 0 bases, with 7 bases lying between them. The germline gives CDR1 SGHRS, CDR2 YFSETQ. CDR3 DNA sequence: TGCGCCAGCAGCTTGGGAGGGAATAGCAATCAGCCCCAGCATTTT. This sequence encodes CASSLGGNSNQPQHF.